This T cell receptor (beta chain) emerged from a study of T cell repertoires in cytomegalovirus infection. Study-level background: Based on public TCR beta signatures, there were indications of CMV infection and of a matching HLA type.

This clonotype has a count of ten or more. The antigen remains undetermined. The CDR3 contains 14 residues. Germline V gene data show CDR1 as SGHTA and CDR2 as FQGNSA. Trimming at V came to 4 bases and at J to 6 bases, leaving 9 bases not matched to a gene. Study-wide points: CMV carriers having the relevant HLA were flagged by cumulative public TCR beta family frequency. Dominating the ex vivo response were TCR beta clonotypes that were CMV-specific and HLA-C-restricted.

TCRdb reprocessed the reads via MiXCR and lists one record per CDR3 protein. The sample shows 740,000 or so distinct CDR3 sequences, 35% to 45% of them seen only once. The sequence was collected from a human donor in good health (CMV status not recorded). Some clones in this sample may be carry-over from other donors' samples. The V call is TRBV7-2, the J call TRBJ2-7; 7 bases agree with TRBD1. Sequenced: PBMCs. In nucleotides, the CDR3 is TGTGCCAGCAGCTCCCGGGACAGAGATCGCGAGCAGTACTTC. Protein product: CASSSRDRDREQYF.